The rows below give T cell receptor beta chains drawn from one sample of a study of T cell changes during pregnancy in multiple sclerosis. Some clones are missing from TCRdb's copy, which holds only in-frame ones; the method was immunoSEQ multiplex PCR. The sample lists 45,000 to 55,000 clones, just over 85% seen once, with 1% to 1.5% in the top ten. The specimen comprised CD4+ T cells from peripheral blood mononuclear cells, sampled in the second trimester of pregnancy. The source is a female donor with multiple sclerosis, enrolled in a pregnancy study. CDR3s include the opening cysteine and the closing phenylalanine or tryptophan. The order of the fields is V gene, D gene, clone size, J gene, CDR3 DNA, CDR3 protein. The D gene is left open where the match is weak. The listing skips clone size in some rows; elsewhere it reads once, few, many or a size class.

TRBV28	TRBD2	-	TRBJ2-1	TGTGCCAGCAGTCCGGGGGGACTACTGTCCTACAATGAGCAGTTCTTC	CASSPGGLLSYNEQFF
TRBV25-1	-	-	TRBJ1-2	TGTGCCAGCAGTCCTACCCAGGTCTACTATGGCTACACCTTC	CASSPTQVYYGYTF
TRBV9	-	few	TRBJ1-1	TGTGCCAGCAGCGTAGCCCAGACAGGTTGGACTGAAGCTTTCTTT	CASSVAQTGWTEAFF
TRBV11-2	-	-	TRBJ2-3	TGTGCCAGCAGACCTCGACAGTACACAGATACGCAGTATTTT	CASRPRQYTDTQYF
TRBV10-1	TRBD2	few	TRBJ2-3	TGCGCCAGCAGTGGGCGACTAGCGGGAGGCGAAGATACGCAGTATTTT	CASSGRLAGGEDTQYF
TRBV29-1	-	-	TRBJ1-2	TGCAGCGTTGAGGGCAGCCCCTATGGCTACACCTTC	CSVEGSPYGYTF
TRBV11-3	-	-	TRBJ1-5	TGTGCCAGCAGCTTAAGGAGAGGGCCCAGCAATCAGCCCCAGCATTTT	CASSLRRGPSNQPQHF
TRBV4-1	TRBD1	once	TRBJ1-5	TGCGCCAGCAGCCAAGGACAGGGGGCTGTTCAGCCCCAGCATTTT	CASSQGQGAVQPQHF
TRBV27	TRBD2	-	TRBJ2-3	TGTGCCAGCAGTGGCCTAGTACTAGCGGGGACCACAGATACGCAGTATTTT	CASSGLVLAGTTDTQYF
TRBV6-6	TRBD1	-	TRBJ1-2	TGTGCCAGCAGTAAGGGACAGGGTTTGGGCTACACCTTC	CASSKGQGLGYTF
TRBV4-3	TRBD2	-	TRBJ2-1	TGCGCCAGCAGCCGTACTAGCGGCCCCTACAATGAGCAGTTCTTC	CASSRTSGPYNEQFF
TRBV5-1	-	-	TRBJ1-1	TGCGCCAGCAGCCCGGACAGAAAGAACACTGAAGCTTTCTTT	CASSPDRKNTEAFF
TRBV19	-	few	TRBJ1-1	TGTGCCAGTAGTCCTCGCACGGGGGACACTGAAGCTTTCTTT	CASSPRTGDTEAFF
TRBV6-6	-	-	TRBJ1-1	TGTGCCAGCAGTTACTCGATGGCAGGGGCGAACACTGAAGCTTTCTTT	CASSYSMAGANTEAFF
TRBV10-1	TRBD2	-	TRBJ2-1	TGCGCCAGCCAAGCGGGAGGCTTATACAATGAGCAGTTCTTC	CASQAGGLYNEQFF
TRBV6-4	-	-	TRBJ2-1	TGTGCCAGCAGTGCAGTTGGCGGAACCTACAATGAGCAGTTCTTC	CASSAVGGTYNEQFF
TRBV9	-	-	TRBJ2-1	TGTGCCAGCAGCCTCGGGATCCTTAGAAACAATGAGCAGTTCTTC	CASSLGILRNNEQFF
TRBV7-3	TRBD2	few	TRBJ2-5	TGTGCCAGCAGCTCTCTAGCGGGAAACACCCAGTACTTC	CASSSLAGNTQYF
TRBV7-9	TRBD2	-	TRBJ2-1	TGTGCCAGCAGCTTAAAGACTAGCGGGAGGAATGAGCAGTTCTTC	CASSLKTSGRNEQFF
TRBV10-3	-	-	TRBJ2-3	TGTGCCATCAGTGAACGAGGTTGGACAGATACGCAGTATTTT	CAISERGWTDTQYF
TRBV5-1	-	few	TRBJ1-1	TGCGCCAGCAGACAGGGTGTATTAGACACTGAAGCTTTCTTT	CASRQGVLDTEAFF
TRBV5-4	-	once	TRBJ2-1	TGTGCCAGCAGCTCGGCGAGGGCAGGGGTTACCTACAATGAGCAGTTCTTC	CASSSARAGVTYNEQFF
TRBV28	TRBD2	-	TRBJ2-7	TGTGCCAGCAGTATAGCGGGAGGGACCTACGAGCAGTACTTC	CASSIAGGTYEQYF
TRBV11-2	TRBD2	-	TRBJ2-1	TGTGCCAGCAGCTTAGAAACTGGAAGAGGCGGGAGAGGGAATGAGCAGTTCTTC	CASSLETGRGGRGNEQFF
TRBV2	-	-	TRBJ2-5	TGTGCCAGCAGTAGGGACTCGCAAGAGACCCAGTACTTC	CASSRDSQETQYF
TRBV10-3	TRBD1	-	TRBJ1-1	TGTGCCATCAGTGGGACAGGGACCCCTGAAGCTTTCTTT	CAISGTGTPEAFF
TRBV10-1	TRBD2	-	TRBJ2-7	TGCGCCAGCAGTGATGTAGCGGGATTTGACTACGAGCAGTACTTC	CASSDVAGFDYEQYF
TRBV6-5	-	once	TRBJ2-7	TGTGCCACCGCTGTGCGGACTACCGACTACGAGCAGTACTTC	CATAVRTTDYEQYF
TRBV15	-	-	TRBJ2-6	TGTGCCACCAGCTCCCCGGCTGGGGCCAACGTCCTGACTTTC	CATSSPAGANVLTF
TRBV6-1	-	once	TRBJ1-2	TGTGCCAGCAGCGGCGGGACTCAAGCTAACTATGGCTACACCTTC	CASSGGTQANYGYTF
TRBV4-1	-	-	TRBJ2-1	TGCGCCAGCAGCCAAGCGACTAGAGGCCTTGATGAGCAGTTCTTC	CASSQATRGLDEQFF
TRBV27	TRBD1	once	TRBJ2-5	TGTGCCAGCAGTGCCGACAGGGCCCCTCTGGCCCAGTACTTC	CASSADRAPLAQYF
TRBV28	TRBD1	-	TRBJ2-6	TGTGCCAGCAGTTTCCAAACAGGGGTTGGGGCCAACGTCCTGACTTTC	CASSFQTGVGANVLTF
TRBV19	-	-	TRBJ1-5	TGTGCCAGTAGTCCTTCGGACAGAGGGTATCAGCCCCAGCATTTT	CASSPSDRGYQPQHF
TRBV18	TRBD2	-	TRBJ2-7	TGTGCCAGCTCAGCCGGACTAGCGACCCTCTACGAGCAGTACTTC	CASSAGLATLYEQYF
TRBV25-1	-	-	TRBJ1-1	TGTGCCAGCAGTGGAACAGTGAACACTGAAGCTTTCTTT	CASSGTVNTEAFF
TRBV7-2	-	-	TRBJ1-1	TGTGCCAGCAGCTTAAGCACTTACACTGAAGCTTTCTTT	CASSLSTYTEAFF
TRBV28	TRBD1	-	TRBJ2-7	TGTGCCAGCAGCTCACCCGGGACAGGGGCCTACGAGCAGTACTTC	CASSSPGTGAYEQYF
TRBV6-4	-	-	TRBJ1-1	TGTGCCAGCAGGGCCCAAGGGAGTACTGAAGCTTTCTTT	CASRAQGSTEAFF
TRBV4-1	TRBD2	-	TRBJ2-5	TGCGCCAGCAGCGCTGGGGGGGGGAGCGGGGGATTCACCGAGACCCAGTACTTC	CASSAGGGSGGFTETQYF
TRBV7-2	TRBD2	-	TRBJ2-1	TGTGCCAGCAGCTCGGGGGGGCTAGCGGGAGTTTCTGAGCAGTTCTTC	CASSSGGLAGVSEQFF
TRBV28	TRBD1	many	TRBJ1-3	TGTGCCAGCAGTACAAGGACAGGGAAGAACACCATATATTTT	CASSTRTGKNTIYF
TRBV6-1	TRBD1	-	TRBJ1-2	TGTGCCAGCAGTGAACCGGGACAGCCAACCTCGGGCTACACCTTC	CASSEPGQPTSGYTF
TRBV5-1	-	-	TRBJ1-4	TGCGCCAGCAGCTTGGCCCCCCAGGGAGGGGAAAAACTGTTTTTT	CASSLAPQGGEKLFF
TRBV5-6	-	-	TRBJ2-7	TGTGCCAGCAGACCAAGTTGGGCGGGATGGTACGAGCAGTACTTC	CASRPSWAGWYEQYF
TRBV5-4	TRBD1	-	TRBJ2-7	TGTGCCAGCAGCCCAGGGGGACGACTCCAGGGGGACGAGCAGTACTTC	CASSPGGRLQGDEQYF
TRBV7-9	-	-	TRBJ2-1	TGTGCCAGCAGCCCCGGGCGGACAACCTACAATGAGCAGTTCTTC	CASSPGRTTYNEQFF
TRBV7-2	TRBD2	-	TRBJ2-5	TGTGCCAGCAGCTTTGGACTAGCGGGTGCCCAAGAGACCCAGTACTTC	CASSFGLAGAQETQYF
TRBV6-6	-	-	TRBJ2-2	TGTGCCAGCAGTTTTGGAGTGTTTCCCGGGGAGCTGTTTTTT	CASSFGVFPGELFF
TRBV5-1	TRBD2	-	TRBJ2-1	TGCGCCAGCAGCTTGAGCGGGAGGGCCAACAATGAGCAGTTCTTC	CASSLSGRANNEQFF
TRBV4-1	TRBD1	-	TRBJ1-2	TGCGCCAGCAGCCAAGGGGCAGGACAGGGAATCGGTGGCTACACCTTC	CASSQGAGQGIGGYTF
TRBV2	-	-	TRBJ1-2	TGTGCCAGCAGTCAAGAGGGGCACTATGGCTACACCTTC	CASSQEGHYGYTF
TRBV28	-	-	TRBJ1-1	TGTGCCAGCAGTTTAGTTCAGGGGTTGATTGAAGCTTTCTTT	CASSLVQGLIEAFF
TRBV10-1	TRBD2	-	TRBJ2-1	TGCGCCAGCAGCACGGCCCGGGGGGGTAATGAGCAGTTCTTC	CASSTARGGNEQFF